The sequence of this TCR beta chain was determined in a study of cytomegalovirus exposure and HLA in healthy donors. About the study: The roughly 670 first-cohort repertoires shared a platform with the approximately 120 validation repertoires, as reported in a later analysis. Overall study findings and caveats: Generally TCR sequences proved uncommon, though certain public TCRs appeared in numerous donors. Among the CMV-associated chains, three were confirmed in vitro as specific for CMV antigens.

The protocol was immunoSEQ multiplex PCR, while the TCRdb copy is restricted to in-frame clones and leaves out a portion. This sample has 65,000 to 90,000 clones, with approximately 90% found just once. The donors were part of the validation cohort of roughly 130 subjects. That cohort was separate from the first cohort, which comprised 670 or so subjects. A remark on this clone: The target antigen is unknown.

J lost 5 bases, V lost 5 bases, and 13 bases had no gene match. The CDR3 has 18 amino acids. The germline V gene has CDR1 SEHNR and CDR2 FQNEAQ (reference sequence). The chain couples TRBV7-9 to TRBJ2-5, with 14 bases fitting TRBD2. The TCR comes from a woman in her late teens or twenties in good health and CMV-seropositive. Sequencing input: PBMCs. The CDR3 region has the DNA TGTGCCAGCAGCCCCAAGGGGGGACTAGCGGGAGTCTTGGAGACCCAGTACTTC. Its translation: CASSPKGGLAGVLETQYF.